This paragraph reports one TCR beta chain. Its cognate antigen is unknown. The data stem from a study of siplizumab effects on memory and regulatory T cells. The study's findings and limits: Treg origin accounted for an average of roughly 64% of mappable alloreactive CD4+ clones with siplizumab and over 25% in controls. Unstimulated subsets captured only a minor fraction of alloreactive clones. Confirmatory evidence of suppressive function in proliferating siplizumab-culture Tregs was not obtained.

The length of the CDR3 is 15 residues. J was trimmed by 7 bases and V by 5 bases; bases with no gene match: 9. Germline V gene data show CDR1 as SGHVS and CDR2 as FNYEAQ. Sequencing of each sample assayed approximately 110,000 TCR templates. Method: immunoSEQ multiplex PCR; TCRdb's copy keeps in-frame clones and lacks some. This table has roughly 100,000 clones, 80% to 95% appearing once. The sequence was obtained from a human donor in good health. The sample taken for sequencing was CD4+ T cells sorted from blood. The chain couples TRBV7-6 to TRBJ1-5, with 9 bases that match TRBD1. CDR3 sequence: CASSETGQGNQPQHF. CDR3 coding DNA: TGTGCCAGCAGCGAGACGGGACAGGGTAACCAGCCCCAGCATTTT.